Listed below are T cell receptor beta chains from one sample, sequenced in a study of Ad26.COV2.S vaccination and SARS-CoV-2 variants. Produced via immunoSEQ multiplex PCR; TCRdb's table is partial and in-frame only. The repertoire holds a few hundred thousand clones, with 89% as singletons. The material was peripheral blood, obtained in a trial of Ad26.COV2.S vaccine versus placebo. The origin of the receptors is a person aged 18 to 65 who received the Ad26.COV2.S COVID-19 vaccine or a placebo. Both conserved end residues are part of each CDR3. The D gene is left open where the match is weak. For some rows the clone size is stated as once, few or many, or as a class when expanded; others skip it.

j_call: TRBJ1-2; d_call: TRBD1; v_call: TRBV6-2/TRBV6-3; clone_size: -; cdr3_nt: TGTGCCAGCGGCCGGGACAGCGTCTATGGCTACACCTTC; cdr3_aa: CASGRDSVYGYTF
j_call: TRBJ2-7; d_call: -; v_call: TRBV3-1/TRBV3-2; clone_size: -; cdr3_nt: TGTGCCAGCAGCCACGTGAATGAGCAGTACTTC; cdr3_aa: CASSHVNEQYF
j_call: TRBJ1-6; d_call: TRBD1; v_call: TRBV2; clone_size: -; cdr3_nt: TGTGCCAGCAGTTTACAGGGGGCCAACTATAATTCACCCCTCCACTTT; cdr3_aa: CASSLQGANYNSPLHF
j_call: TRBJ1-1; d_call: TRBD1; v_call: TRBV29-1; clone_size: -; cdr3_nt: TGCAGCGTTCAGGACAGGGCGGGTGAAGCTTTCTTT; cdr3_aa: CSVQDRAGEAFF
j_call: TRBJ1-2; d_call: -; v_call: TRBV29-1; clone_size: -; cdr3_nt: TGCAGCGTTGAGGGTCTGGACAGACAGGGCTACACCTTC; cdr3_aa: CSVEGLDRQGYTF
j_call: TRBJ2-7; d_call: TRBD1; v_call: TRBV5-1; clone_size: -; cdr3_nt: TGCGCCAGCAGCCCCGGGACAGGTGGCTCCTACGAGCAGTACTTC; cdr3_aa: CASSPGTGGSYEQYF
j_call: TRBJ2-1; d_call: TRBD2; v_call: TRBV6-5; clone_size: -; cdr3_nt: TGTGCCAGCTCTAGCGGGGCCTACAATGAGCAGTTCTTC; cdr3_aa: CASSSGAYNEQFF
j_call: TRBJ1-5; d_call: TRBD1; v_call: TRBV29-1; clone_size: -; cdr3_nt: TGCAGCGTTCAACAGGGGGCAGGGAATCAGCCCCAGCATTTT; cdr3_aa: CSVQQGAGNQPQHF
j_call: TRBJ1-5; d_call: -; v_call: TRBV6-1; clone_size: -; cdr3_nt: TGTGCCAGCAGTGAAGGGACGGTCGGCGGCAATCAGCCCCAGCATTTT; cdr3_aa: CASSEGTVGGNQPQHF
j_call: TRBJ2-2; d_call: -; v_call: TRBV7-8; clone_size: -; cdr3_nt: TGTGCCAGCAGCTTAGGCCTAGTCGGAAACACCGGGGAGCTGTTTTTT; cdr3_aa: CASSLGLVGNTGELFF
j_call: TRBJ1-2; d_call: -; v_call: TRBV4-2; clone_size: -; cdr3_nt: TGTGCCAGCAGCCAAGCCGGGGGGAGTCGTGGCTACACCTTC; cdr3_aa: CASSQAGGSRGYTF
j_call: TRBJ2-1; d_call: TRBD2; v_call: TRBV5-8; clone_size: -; cdr3_nt: TGTGCCAGCAGCTTAACGGCCATAGCGGGAGTATCAGCCTACAATGAGCAGTTCTTC; cdr3_aa: CASSLTAIAGVSAYNEQFF
j_call: TRBJ2-1; d_call: -; v_call: TRBV30; clone_size: -; cdr3_nt: TGTGCCTGGAGTAGACGGGGAGCCAGCTCCTACAATGAGCAGTTCTTC; cdr3_aa: CAWSRRGASSYNEQFF
j_call: TRBJ1-2; d_call: -; v_call: TRBV24-1; clone_size: -; cdr3_nt: TGTGCCACCAGTGATGATAACTATGGCTACACCTTC; cdr3_aa: CATSDDNYGYTF
j_call: TRBJ2-6; d_call: -; v_call: TRBV18; clone_size: -; cdr3_nt: TGTGCCAGCTCACCACGTATGCAGGGACAAGCTGGGGCCAACGTCCTGACTTTC; cdr3_aa: CASSPRMQGQAGANVLTF
j_call: TRBJ2-5; d_call: TRBD1; v_call: TRBV7-2; clone_size: -; cdr3_nt: TGTGCCAGCAGCCTTACAGGGGGCCCAAGGGAGACCCAGTACTTC; cdr3_aa: CASSLTGGPRETQYF
j_call: TRBJ1-2; d_call: TRBD1; v_call: TRBV9; clone_size: -; cdr3_nt: TGTGCCAGCAGCACCCGGGACAGTTCATATGGCTACACCTTC; cdr3_aa: CASSTRDSSYGYTF
j_call: TRBJ2-7; d_call: -; v_call: TRBV21-1; clone_size: -; cdr3_nt: TGTGCCAGCAGCAAACTCCCACATTCCGGGACTAGCGGAACCTACGAGCAGTACTTC; cdr3_aa: CASSKLPHSGTSGTYEQYF
j_call: TRBJ2-7; d_call: -; v_call: TRBV11-3; clone_size: few; cdr3_nt: TGTGCCAGCAGCTTAGGACCCCGGGAGCAGTACTTC; cdr3_aa: CASSLGPREQYF
j_call: TRBJ2-5; d_call: TRBD1; v_call: TRBV4-1; clone_size: once; cdr3_nt: TGCGCCAGCAGCCTCAGGCCGGGACAGGGAGCGGAGACCCAGTACTTC; cdr3_aa: CASSLRPGQGAETQYF
j_call: TRBJ2-5; d_call: -; v_call: TRBV18; clone_size: -; cdr3_nt: TGTGCCAGCTCCCACGAAGGACACTACCCGCGGGAGACCCAGTACTTC; cdr3_aa: CASSHEGHYPRETQYF
j_call: TRBJ1-3; d_call: -; v_call: TRBV12-3/TRBV12-4; clone_size: -; cdr3_nt: TGTGCCAGCAGTCCTAATTTACTAGACACCATATATTTT; cdr3_aa: CASSPNLLDTIYF
j_call: TRBJ2-2; d_call: -; v_call: TRBV6-2/TRBV6-3; clone_size: once; cdr3_nt: TGTGCCAGCAGTTATGGGACGGGCTACACCGGGGAGCTGTTTTTT; cdr3_aa: CASSYGTGYTGELFF
j_call: TRBJ2-7; d_call: -; v_call: TRBV29-1; clone_size: -; cdr3_nt: TGCAGCGTTGACCCGCTAGGCCTGGGGTACGAGCAGTACTTC; cdr3_aa: CSVDPLGLGYEQYF
j_call: TRBJ2-1; d_call: TRBD2; v_call: TRBV6-4; clone_size: -; cdr3_nt: TGTGCCAGCAGTGACTCGCCGAGGGCTCTAGCGGGAGGGCGTTTTGAGCAGTTCTTC; cdr3_aa: CASSDSPRALAGGRFEQFF
j_call: TRBJ2-7; d_call: TRBD2; v_call: TRBV3-1/TRBV3-2; clone_size: -; cdr3_nt: TGTGCCAGCAGCCAAGATCCGGGACTATCGGGTTACGAGCAGTACTTC; cdr3_aa: CASSQDPGLSGYEQYF
j_call: TRBJ2-3; d_call: -; v_call: TRBV7-3; clone_size: once; cdr3_nt: TGTGCCATCGGGGCCGGGGGTACGCAGTATTTT; cdr3_aa: CAIGAGGTQYF
j_call: TRBJ2-7; d_call: -; v_call: TRBV11-3; clone_size: -; cdr3_nt: TGTGCCAGCAGCTTAGGCGGGACCCTTTCCTACGAGCAGTACTTC; cdr3_aa: CASSLGGTLSYEQYF
j_call: TRBJ1-1; d_call: -; v_call: TRBV12-3/TRBV12-4; clone_size: -; cdr3_nt: TGTGCCAGCAGTCGTGAGAGGGCTGAAGCTTTCTTT; cdr3_aa: CASSRERAEAFF
j_call: TRBJ2-1; d_call: TRBD2; v_call: TRBV19; clone_size: -; cdr3_nt: TGTGCCAGTAGTATGGGCCTAGCGGGAGACGGGCAGTTCTTC; cdr3_aa: CASSMGLAGDGQFF
j_call: TRBJ1-5; d_call: -; v_call: TRBV12-3/TRBV12-4; clone_size: -; cdr3_nt: TGTGCCAGCAGCCACAGGGTGCTCCAGCCCCAGCATTTT; cdr3_aa: CASSHRVLQPQHF
j_call: TRBJ2-7; d_call: -; v_call: TRBV7-9; clone_size: -; cdr3_nt: TGTGCCAGCAGCTTAGCAGGGAGGGAGCAGTACTTC; cdr3_aa: CASSLAGREQYF
j_call: TRBJ2-1; d_call: TRBD2; v_call: TRBV7-9; clone_size: once; cdr3_nt: TGTGCCAGCAGCTTAGGACTAGCGATCAACAATGAGCAGTTCTTC; cdr3_aa: CASSLGLAINNEQFF
j_call: TRBJ1-5; d_call: TRBD1; v_call: TRBV2; clone_size: once; cdr3_nt: TGTGCCAGCACCCGGGACAGGGGCAATCAGCCCCAGCATTTT; cdr3_aa: CASTRDRGNQPQHF
j_call: TRBJ2-1; d_call: -; v_call: TRBV5-1; clone_size: -; cdr3_nt: TGCGCCAGCAGCCCCCGCTGGAGCTCCTACAATGAGCAGTTCTTC; cdr3_aa: CASSPRWSSYNEQFF
j_call: TRBJ1-1; d_call: -; v_call: TRBV3-1/TRBV3-2; clone_size: -; cdr3_nt: TGTGCCAGCAGCCATACAGTGGGCACTGAAGCTTTCTTT; cdr3_aa: CASSHTVGTEAFF
j_call: TRBJ2-1; d_call: -; v_call: TRBV7-9; clone_size: -; cdr3_nt: TGTGCCAGCAGCTTAGAAGGTTTAGCCGAACAGTTCTTC; cdr3_aa: CASSLEGLAEQFF
j_call: TRBJ2-7; d_call: TRBD2; v_call: TRBV6-5; clone_size: -; cdr3_nt: TGTGCCAGCAGTTACCCAGGGCTAGCGGCCTACGAGCAGTACTTC; cdr3_aa: CASSYPGLAAYEQYF
j_call: TRBJ1-2; d_call: TRBD1; v_call: TRBV28; clone_size: -; cdr3_nt: TGTGCCAGCAACCAGGGACAGGGGATCTATGGCTACACCTTC; cdr3_aa: CASNQGQGIYGYTF
j_call: TRBJ1-1; d_call: -; v_call: TRBV10-3; clone_size: few; cdr3_nt: TGTGCCATCAATACGGGACGGCGGAACACTGAAGCTTTCTTT; cdr3_aa: CAINTGRRNTEAFF
j_call: TRBJ1-5; d_call: -; v_call: TRBV6-1; clone_size: once; cdr3_nt: TGTGCCAGCAGTGAAGTTTCGGGGAATCAGCCCCAGCATTTT; cdr3_aa: CASSEVSGNQPQHF
j_call: TRBJ2-1; d_call: -; v_call: TRBV25-1; clone_size: -; cdr3_nt: TGTGCCAGCGCAAATCCCTTAGGTGAGCAGTTCTTC; cdr3_aa: CASANPLGEQFF
j_call: TRBJ2-5; d_call: -; v_call: TRBV7-2; clone_size: -; cdr3_nt: TGTGCCAGCAACCCCTCACAAGAGACCCAGTACTTC; cdr3_aa: CASNPSQETQYF
j_call: TRBJ2-3; d_call: TRBD2; v_call: TRBV5-4; clone_size: once; cdr3_nt: TGTGCCAGCAGCCGTACCCCACTAGCGGGAATCACAGATACGCAGTATTTT; cdr3_aa: CASSRTPLAGITDTQYF
j_call: TRBJ1-1; d_call: -; v_call: TRBV3-1/TRBV3-2; clone_size: -; cdr3_nt: TGTGCCAGCAGCCAAGTGGGCGCGAGGGCTTTCTTT; cdr3_aa: CASSQVGARAFF
j_call: TRBJ2-1; d_call: TRBD2; v_call: TRBV3-1/TRBV3-2; clone_size: -; cdr3_nt: TGTGCCAGCAGCGTAGGACTAGCGGGAGCTCGGAATGAGCAGTTCTTC; cdr3_aa: CASSVGLAGARNEQFF
j_call: TRBJ2-5; d_call: TRBD2; v_call: TRBV19; clone_size: once; cdr3_nt: TGTGCCAGTACCACGACTAGCGGAGGGAGGGAGACCCAGTACTTC; cdr3_aa: CASTTTSGGRETQYF
j_call: TRBJ1-3; d_call: -; v_call: TRBV28; clone_size: once; cdr3_nt: TGTGCCACCAAATCAGGGGCCCAAGCGGGAAACACCATATATTTT; cdr3_aa: CATKSGAQAGNTIYF
j_call: TRBJ2-3; d_call: -; v_call: TRBV5-5; clone_size: -; cdr3_nt: TGTGCCAGCAGCTTGTGGCGGCTCACAGATACGCAGTATTTT; cdr3_aa: CASSLWRLTDTQYF
j_call: TRBJ2-1; d_call: -; v_call: TRBV11-1; clone_size: few; cdr3_nt: TGTGCCAGCAGCTTAGCGGACAATGAGCAGTTCTTC; cdr3_aa: CASSLADNEQFF
j_call: TRBJ1-5; d_call: TRBD1; v_call: TRBV19; clone_size: -; cdr3_nt: TGTGCCAGTAGAGGGACAGGGGGATCCAATCAGCCCCAGCATTTT; cdr3_aa: CASRGTGGSNQPQHF
j_call: TRBJ1-4; d_call: -; v_call: TRBV7-9; clone_size: -; cdr3_nt: TGTGCCAGCGGGAGGGGAGGGGGGAGTAATGAAAAACTGTTTTTT; cdr3_aa: CASGRGGGSNEKLFF
j_call: TRBJ2-3; d_call: -; v_call: TRBV7-2; clone_size: -; cdr3_nt: TGTGCCAGCAGCTTAGCGCGGGGGCAAAGCGATACGCAGTATTTT; cdr3_aa: CASSLARGQSDTQYF
j_call: TRBJ2-7; d_call: TRBD2; v_call: TRBV7-6; clone_size: -; cdr3_nt: TGTGCCAGCAGCTTAATGGGACTAGGCCCAGGCTACGAGCAGTACTTC; cdr3_aa: CASSLMGLGPGYEQYF
j_call: TRBJ2-7; d_call: TRBD2; v_call: TRBV28; clone_size: -; cdr3_nt: TGTGCCAGCAGTCTAGCGGGAGGAAACGAGCAGTACTTC; cdr3_aa: CASSLAGGNEQYF